This T cell receptor beta chain was retrieved from a study of T-cell memory formation after mild COVID-19. Study-level findings and limits: Clones shrinking between day 15 and 85 showed a balanced CD4/CD8 split, and those that grew later tilted toward CD4+.

A note on this clonotype: Its antigen is not identified.

TCRdb analysed the 5' RACE reads with MiXCR anew, one entry per CDR3 protein. The table records about 320,000 distinct CDR3 sequences, roughly 13% of them present only once. This receptor was obtained from a man aged 18 to 29 who had mild COVID-19 (a few samples of this study predate the infection). Cell type and time point are not known. Sequenced input: PBMCs or a T cell subset sorted from them (not recorded which).

DNA of the CDR3: TGTGCCAGCAGCAGCCCCCGGGACAGGATCTACGAGCAGTACTTC. This gives the protein CASSSPRDRIYEQYF. The chain couples TRBV12-3 or TRBV12-4 to TRBJ2-7, with 8 bases identical to TRBD1. Trimming cost V 6 bases and J 3 bases; bases outside gene matches: 10. The length of the CDR3 is 15 residues.